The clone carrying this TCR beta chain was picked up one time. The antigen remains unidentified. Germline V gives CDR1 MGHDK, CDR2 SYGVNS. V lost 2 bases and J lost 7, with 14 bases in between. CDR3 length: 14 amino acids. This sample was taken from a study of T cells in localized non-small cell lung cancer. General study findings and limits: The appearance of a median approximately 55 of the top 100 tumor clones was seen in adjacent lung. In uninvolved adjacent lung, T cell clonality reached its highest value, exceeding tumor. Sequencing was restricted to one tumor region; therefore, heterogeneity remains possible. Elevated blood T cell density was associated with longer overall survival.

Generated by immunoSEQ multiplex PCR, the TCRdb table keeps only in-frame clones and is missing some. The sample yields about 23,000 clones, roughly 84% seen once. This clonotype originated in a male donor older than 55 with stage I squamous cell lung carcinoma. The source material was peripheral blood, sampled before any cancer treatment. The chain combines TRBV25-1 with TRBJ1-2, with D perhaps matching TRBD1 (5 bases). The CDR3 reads CASSEEGPPLGYTF. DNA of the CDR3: TGTGCCAGCAGTGAAGAGGGACCCCCCCTTGGCTACACCTTC.